The T cell receptor beta chain described here comes from a study of tumor-infiltrating lymphocytes in primary liver carcinoma. Broader study findings: Blood's top-250-clone fraction was significantly lower than that of tumors (p = 0.039).

The input was 500 ng total RNA; TCR beta cDNA was made from it with a constant-region primer. Library construction for TCR beta comprised three nested multiplex PCR rounds performed with slightly modified ARM-PCR. TCRdb passed the multiplex PCR reads through MiXCR, listing each CDR3 protein once. The table records roughly 100,000 distinct CDR3 sequences, about four fifths of them present only once. Unsorted bulk tissue of about 20-31 mg yielded co-extracted RNA and DNA. With regard to this clonotype: Its antigen is not identified. Germline and junction disagree at one end, which may indicate a read error.

The source is a man aged 40-50 years with primary liver carcinoma and hepatitis B virus infection. The sequenced material came from liver tumor tissue from sampling region 3. Sample subset: tumor region T3, left-lateral pole.

CDR3 amino acids: CSVAITGDNNQPQQF. CDR3 nucleotides: TGCAGCGTTGCGATTACAGGTGATAACAATCAGCCCCAGCAGTTT. V is TRBV29-1 and J is TRBJ1-5; a weak D match, TRBD1 (5 bases). This CDR3 has 15 amino acids. Germline-derived CDR1 and CDR2 are SQVTM and ANQGSEA.